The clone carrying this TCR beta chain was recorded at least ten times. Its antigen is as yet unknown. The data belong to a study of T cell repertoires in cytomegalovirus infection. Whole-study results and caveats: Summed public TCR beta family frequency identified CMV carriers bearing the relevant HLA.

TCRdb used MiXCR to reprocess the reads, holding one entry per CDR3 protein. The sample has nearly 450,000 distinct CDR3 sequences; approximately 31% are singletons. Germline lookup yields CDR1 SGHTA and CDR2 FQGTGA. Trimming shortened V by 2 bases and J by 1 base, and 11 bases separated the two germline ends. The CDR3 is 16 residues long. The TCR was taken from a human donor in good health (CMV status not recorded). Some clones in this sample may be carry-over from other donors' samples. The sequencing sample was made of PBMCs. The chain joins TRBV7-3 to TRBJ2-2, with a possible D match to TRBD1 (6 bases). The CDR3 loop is CASSLWSTGNTGELFF. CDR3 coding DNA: TGTGCCAGCAGCTTATGGTCGACAGGGAACACCGGGGAGCTGTTTTTT.